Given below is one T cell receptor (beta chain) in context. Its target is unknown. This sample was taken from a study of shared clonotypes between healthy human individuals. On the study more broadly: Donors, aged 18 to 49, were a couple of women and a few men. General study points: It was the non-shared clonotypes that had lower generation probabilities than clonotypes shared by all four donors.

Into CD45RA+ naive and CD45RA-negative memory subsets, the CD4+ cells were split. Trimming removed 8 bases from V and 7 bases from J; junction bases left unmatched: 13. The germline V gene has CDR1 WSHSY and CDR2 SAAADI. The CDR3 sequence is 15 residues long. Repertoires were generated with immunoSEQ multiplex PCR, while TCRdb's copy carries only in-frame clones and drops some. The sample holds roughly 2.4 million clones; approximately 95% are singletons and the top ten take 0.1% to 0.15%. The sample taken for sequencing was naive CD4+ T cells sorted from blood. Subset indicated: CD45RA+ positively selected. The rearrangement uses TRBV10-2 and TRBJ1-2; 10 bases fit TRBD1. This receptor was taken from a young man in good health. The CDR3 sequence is CASQKTTGGPGGYTF. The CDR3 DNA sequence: TGCGCCAGCCAGAAAACGACAGGGGGCCCCGGTGGCTACACCTTC.